These 23 T cell receptor beta chains came from one sample sequenced in a study of cytomegalovirus exposure and HLA in healthy donors. The primer mix had 60 Vbeta and 13 Jbeta primers. Clones were read by immunoSEQ multiplex PCR, and TCRdb kept only the in-frame ones, dropping some. The sample lists fewer than 200,000 clones, 80% occurring once. Specimen: PBMCs. The source of these receptors is a human donor in good health.

V gene TRBV7-2 combines with J gene TRBJ1-1; perhaps TRBD1 as D (6 bases). This CDR3 spans 14 amino acids. With 5 bases removed from V and 4 bases from J, the gap between germline ends came to 14 bases. Germline loops: CDR1 SGHTA, CDR2 FQGNSA. CDR3 in amino acids: CASSPERGRTEAFF. In DNA form, the CDR3 reads TGTGCCAGCAGCCCCGAGCGGGGGCGCACTGAAGCTTTCTTT.

The V gene is TRBV19, the J gene TRBJ1-2; 9 bases match TRBD1. Per germline, CDR1 LNHDA and CDR2 SQIVND (reference sequence). The junction had 9 bases not matched to a gene; V was cut back by 8 bases and J by 8 bases. The CDR3 totals 13 residues. CDR3 protein: CASSGTGGYGYTF. CDR3 nucleotides: TGTGCCAGTTCCGGTACAGGGGGCTACGGCTACACCTTC.

V gene TRBV7-2 combines with J gene TRBJ2-7; 7 bases line up with TRBD1. CDR3 length equals 15 residues. Germline CDR1 SGHTA, CDR2 FQGNSA. V lost 5 bases, J lost 3 bases, and 10 bases stayed unmatched. The CDR3 nucleotides read TGTGCCAGCAGCGAAAACAGGGGCGGGCGCTACGAGCAGTACTTC. Protein: CASSENRGGRYEQYF. The variable domain in full, with the rest retrieved from reference TRBV7-2 and TRBJ2-7, is GAGVSQSPSNKVTEKGKDVELRCDPISGHTALYWYRQSLGQGLEFLIYFQGNSAPDKSGLPSDRFSAERTGGSVSTLTIQRTQQEDSAVYLCASSENRGGRYEQYFGPGTRLTVT.

This chain links TRBV27 with TRBJ1-4; 7 nucleotides agree with TRBD1. In germline, CDR1 is MNHEY, CDR2 SMNVEV (reference sequence). The CDR3 runs to 16 residues. With V trimmed by 1 base and J by 10 bases, 12 bases remained unmatched. For the CDR3, the DNA is TGTGCCAGCAGTTTATGGGGGACAGAAGGACTCGGAAAACTGTTTTTT. It is translated as CASSLWGTEGLGKLFF.

Concerning this clone: Other nucleotide sequences from this sample produce the same CDR3. The chain uses TRBV2 and TRBJ1-5, with 8 bases matching TRBD1. Germline values: CDR1 SNHLY, CDR2 FYNNEI. V was clipped by 6 bases and J by 0 bases; unmatched bases: 1. The CDR3 is 14 residues long. CDR3 nucleotide sequence: TGTGCCAGCAGGGACAGGGTTAGCAATCAGCCCCAGCATTTT. This sequence encodes CASRDRVSNQPQHF.

The V and J genes are TRBV4-1 and TRBJ2-4, with a weak D call TRBD1 (6 bases). V lost 0 bases and J 11 bases, leaving 20 bases between the germline ends. Germline V gene sequence: CDR1 MGHRA, CDR2 YSYEKL. The CDR3 loop spans 16 amino acids. The CDR3 bases are TGCGCCAGCAGCCAAGAAGGGTCAGGGGTTATGGGTTTTCAGTACTTC. Translated, it gives CASSQEGSGVMGFQYF.

This clone was detected only a few times. The J gene is TRBJ1-5, the V gene TRBV13; unclear D gene. Germline-derived CDR1 and CDR2 are PRHDT and FYEKMQ (reference sequence). V dropped 1 base and J dropped 0 bases, with 13 bases sitting between them. This CDR3 spans 17 amino acids. The CDR3 DNA is TGTGCCAGCAGCTTAGAGCCGGGAGACTATAGCAATCAGCCCCAGCATTTT. The encoded protein is CASSLEPGDYSNQPQHF.

The rearrangement uses TRBV7-9 and TRBJ1-1; 7 nucleotides align to TRBD1. The CDR3 runs 14 residues. The V gene's germline CDR1 is SEHNR and CDR2 FQNEAQ (reference sequence). V was clipped by 1 base and J by 4 bases; unmatched bases: 3. Here the CDR3 reads CASSLEGAGTEAFF. The CDR3, as DNA: TGTGCCAGCAGCTTAGAGGGGGCGGGCACTGAAGCTTTCTTT.

The genes are TRBV9 and TRBJ1-2, with TRBD1 identical over 10 bases. The CDR3 contains 14 residues. Trimming at V came to 4 bases and at J to 3 bases, leaving 3 bases not matched to a gene. Germline V gives CDR1 SGDLS, CDR2 YYNGEE. The CDR3 is CASSSGQGYYGYTF. The DNA for the CDR3 is TGTGCCAGCAGCTCGGGACAGGGGTACTATGGCTACACCTTC.

The chain joins TRBV2 to TRBJ2-1, with TRBD2 identical over 10 bases. Germline CDR1 and CDR2: SNHLY and FYNNEI. Germline trimming cut 3 bases from V and 0 bases from J; bases unmatched to any gene: 11. The CDR3 is 19 residues long. CDR3 in amino acids: CASSDRTSGAWSSYNEQFF. DNA of the CDR3: TGTGCCAGCAGTGATCGGACTAGCGGAGCCTGGAGCTCCTACAATGAGCAGTTCTTC.

The chain recombines TRBV4-1 with TRBJ1-1, with D possibly being TRBD1 (6 bases). Trimming cost V 0 bases and J 0 bases, with 11 bases left between them. Germline V gives CDR1 MGHRA, CDR2 YSYEKL. The CDR3 extends over 16 amino acids. CDR3 coding DNA: TGCGCCAGCAGCCAAGATCGTGGGGGCTTGAACACTGAAGCTTTCTTT. Encoded protein: CASSQDRGGLNTEAFF.

The chain is built from TRBV7-2 and TRBJ1-2, with TRBD1 matching 7 bases. The V and J ends lost 4 bases and 8 bases, in that order; junction bases with no gene match: 10. Germline CDR1 SGHTA, CDR2 FQGNSA. The CDR3 extends over 14 amino acids. CDR3 sequence: CASSYESRGLGYTF. Written as DNA, the CDR3 is TGTGCCAGCAGCTACGAATCCAGGGGGTTGGGCTACACCTTC.

The chain recombines TRBV7-2 with TRBJ1-6, with D uncertain. There are 15 residues in the CDR3. V lost 5 bases to trimming and J lost 4 bases, with 12 bases between them. CDR1 and CDR2 (germline): SGHTA, FQGNSA. The CDR3 DNA is TGTGCCAGCAGCCCAGACGGGGATTATAATTCACCCCTCCACTTT. Amino acid sequence: CASSPDGDYNSPLHF.

A few counts support this clone. The chain carries TRBV27 and TRBJ1-6; TRBD1 aligns across 7 bases. The CDR3 spans 14 residues. Germline V gene data show CDR1 as MNHEY and CDR2 as SMNVEV (reference sequence). The V and J ends lost 3 bases and 10 bases, in that order; junction bases with no gene match: 6. The CDR3 DNA sequence: TGTGCCAGCAGTTTCGGACAGGACAACTCACCCCTCCACTTT. Translating it yields CASSFGQDNSPLHF.

The chain carries TRBV19 and TRBJ1-2, with a weak D call TRBD1 (5 bases). This CDR3 region has 13 residues. V shed 6 bases and J shed 4 bases, with 12 bases lying between them. Looked up from germline, CDR1 is LNHDA and CDR2 is SQIVND (reference sequence). The DNA of the CDR3 is TGTGCCAGTAGGTCCGACAGAAGCTATGGCTACACCTTC. It is translated as CASRSDRSYGYTF. The full variable domain, with the rest looked up from reference TRBV19 and TRBJ1-2, is DGGITQSPKYLFRKEGQNVTLSCEQNLNHDAMYWYRQDPGQGLRLIYYSQIVNDFQKGDIAEGYSVSREKKESFPLTVTSAQKNPTAFYLCASRSDRSYGYTFGSGTRLTVV.

This clone was observed many times. The chain links TRBV25-1 to TRBJ2-2; possible D gene TRBD1, 5 bases. CDR1 is MGHDK and CDR2 is SYGVNS in the germline V gene. The CDR3 consists of 14 residues. The ends were cut back, 1 base at V and 3 bases at J, with 6 bases in the middle. The CDR3 coding sequence is TGTGCCAGCAGTGAATCCAGGGACACCGGGGAGCTGTTTTTT. Amino acid sequence: CASSESRDTGELFF. Together with reference TRBV25-1 and TRBJ2-2, the CDR3 gives the full variable domain: EADIYQTPRYLVIGTGKKITLECSQTMGHDKMYWYQQDPGMELHLIHYSYGVNSTEKGDLSSESTVSRIRTEHFPLTLESARPSHTSQYLCASSESRDTGELFFGEGSRLTVL.

This chain joins TRBV2 and TRBJ2-7, with TRBD1 identical over 8 bases. The CDR3 spans 17 residues. Germline-derived CDR1 and CDR2 are SNHLY and FYNNEI. The V gene end was trimmed by 7 bases and the J gene end by 6 bases; junction bases not matched to a gene: 20. In DNA, the CDR3 is TGTGCCAGCAATGGACATTCGACGGACAGGGCTTTCCCCGAGCAGTACTTC. Its protein product is CASNGHSTDRAFPEQYF.

The chain employs TRBV9 and TRBJ2-3; D may be TRBD2 (6 bases). Trimming shortened V by 3 bases and J by 6 bases, and 14 bases separated the two germline ends. In germline, CDR1 is SGDLS, CDR2 YYNGEE. The CDR3 is 14 amino acids. The CDR3, as DNA: TGTGCCAGCAGCGCTACTAGCTCAAGGGATACGCAGTATTTT. Translating gives CASSATSSRDTQYF.

The J gene is TRBJ2-7, the V gene TRBV4-3; a weak D match, TRBD2 (5 bases). This CDR3 contains 15 residues. Per the germline V gene, CDR1 is LGHNA and CDR2 is YSLEER. Trimming stripped 0 bases from V and 2 bases from J, with 11 bases between. CDR3 sequence (DNA): TGCGCCAGCAGCCAAGATGAGGGAGAAGCCTACGAGCAGTACTTC. This sequence encodes CASSQDEGEAYEQYF.

CDR3: CASSGWDRGMNEQFF. Here the CDR3 DNA reads TGTGCCAGCAGCGGCTGGGACAGGGGGATGAATGAGCAGTTCTTC. The chain recombines TRBV5-4 with TRBJ2-1; 11 bases fit TRBD1. Losses at the gene ends were 4 bases for V and 7 bases for J; bases not matched to a gene: 7. The CDR3 runs to 15 residues. Per germline, CDR1 SGHNT and CDR2 YYREEE (reference sequence).

This clone was detected only a few times. This rearrangement joins TRBV5-5 to TRBJ2-2; possibly TRBD1 for D (5 bases). The CDR3 has 13 residues. Germline V gene data show CDR1 as SGHKS and CDR2 as YYEKEE (reference sequence). Trimming shortened V by 5 bases and J by 6 bases, and 11 bases separated the two germline ends. The CDR3 sequence: CASRTDTAGELFF. As DNA, the CDR3 is TGTGCCAGCAGAACGGACACCGCCGGGGAGCTGTTTTTT.

The chain combines TRBV7-9 with TRBJ2-1; D not certain. There are 11 residues in the CDR3. CDR1 and CDR2 from the germline V gene are SEHNR and FQNEAQ (reference sequence). Trimming took off 6 bases at V and 5 bases at J, with 5 bases between the two ends. This CDR3 is CASREDNEQFF. For the CDR3, the DNA is TGTGCCAGCAGAGAGGACAATGAGCAGTTCTTC.

The CDR3 loop reads CASSLGRRGGPGYEQYF. In DNA form, the CDR3 reads TGCGCCAGCAGCCTTGGGAGGCGGGGGGGCCCAGGATACGAGCAGTACTTC. This chain links TRBV4-3 with TRBJ2-7; TRBD2 aligns across 9 bases. V shed 4 bases and J 4 bases; nucleotides not matched to a gene: 14. The CDR3 runs to 17 residues. Germline CDR1 reads LGHNA; CDR2 reads YSLEER.